These T cell receptor beta chains were read from a single sample in a study of spatial heterogeneity in lung cancer. MiXCR, run by TCRdb on the 5' RACE reads, gives a single entry per CDR3 protein. The sample lists about 13,000 distinct CDR3 sequences, 3% to 4% seen once, with under 20% in the top ten. The sequenced sample was lung tumor tissue, obtained at surgery. The receptor source for this set is a male donor with early-stage non-small cell lung cancer. Both conserved end residues are part of each CDR3. Each record gives: CDR3 protein, CDR3 DNA, J gene, V gene, CDR3 length, D gene, clone size. D genes are given only for firm matches. Part of the rows lack a size; the others show once, few, many or a class for expanded clones.

CASSLRSWYF	TGTGCCAGCAGTTTGCGGAGCTGGTACTTC	TRBJ2-5	TRBV12-3/TRBV12-4	10	NA	many
CASSPDRAYNEQFF	TGTGCCAGCTCACCAGACAGGGCCTACAATGAGCAGTTCTTC	TRBJ2-1	TRBV18	14	TRBD1	many
CASSPTDRVHGYTF	TGTGCCAGCAGTCCTACGGACAGGGTACATGGCTACACCTTC	TRBJ1-2	TRBV28	14	TRBD1	many
CSAYTEYEQYF	TGCAGCGCATACACAGAGTACGAGCAGTACTTC	TRBJ2-7	TRBV29-1	11	NA	many
CSVEDWQGDTGELFF	TGCAGCGTTGAAGATTGGCAGGGAGACACCGGGGAGCTGTTTTTT	TRBJ2-2	TRBV29-1	15	NA	medium-sized
CASSQGDRVYEQYF	TGTGCCAGCAGCCAAGGGGACAGGGTTTACGAGCAGTACTTC	TRBJ2-7	TRBV3-1	14	TRBD1	many
CASSPDGQGNSPLHF	TGCGCCAGCAGTCCGGATGGACAGGGGAATTCACCCCTCCACTTT	TRBJ1-6	TRBV5-1	15	TRBD1	many
CASSEDRGPYGYTF	TGTGCCAGCAGCGAGGACAGGGGACCCTATGGCTACACCTTC	TRBJ1-2	TRBV7-2	14	TRBD1	many
CASSKGRLEFTDTQYF	TGTGCCAGCAGTAAGGGACGCCTGGAGTTCACAGATACGCAGTATTTT	TRBJ2-3	TRBV27	16	NA	many
CASSLDGGAHDTQYF	TGTGCCAGCAGCTTAGACGGGGGGGCCCATGATACGCAGTATTTT	TRBJ2-3	TRBV7-9	15	TRBD2	many
CSARAGTSGTGELFF	TGCAGTGCTAGAGCCGGGACTAGCGGCACCGGGGAGCTGTTTTTT	TRBJ2-2	TRBV20-1	15	TRBD2	medium-sized
CASSYSRDSLDFTF	TGTGCCAGCAGTTACTCACGGGACTCGCTCGACTTCACCTTC	TRBJ1-2	TRBV6-2/TRBV6-3	14	NA	many
CASSLWDRVYGYTF	TGTGCCAGCAGTTTATGGGACAGGGTATACGGCTACACCTTC	TRBJ1-2	TRBV28	14	TRBD1	many
CASRALGNTEAFF	TGTGCCAGCAGGGCGCTCGGGAACACTGAAGCTTTCTTT	TRBJ1-1	TRBV28	13	NA	NA
CASRRAGHRGTDTQYF	TGTGCCAGCAGACGCGCAGGTCACAGGGGCACAGATACGCAGTATTTT	TRBJ2-3	TRBV7-2	16	NA	NA
CAGGDTGELFF	TGTGCGGGAGGGGACACCGGGGAGCTGTTTTTT	TRBJ2-2	TRBV12-3/TRBV12-4	11	TRBD2	many
CASSPSSGGATSFPEQYF	TGTGCCAGCTCACCATCTAGCGGGGGGGCCACGTCTTTTCCCGAGCAGTACTTC	TRBJ2-7	TRBV18	18	TRBD2	few
CASSRHRGPYEQYF	TGTGCCAGCAGCCGTCACAGGGGTCCCTACGAGCAGTACTTC	TRBJ2-7	TRBV7-2	14	TRBD1	many
CASSSPGHMFANTGELFF	TGTGCCAGCAGTTCTCCGGGACACATGTTCGCGAACACCGGGGAGCTGTTTTTT	TRBJ2-2	TRBV27	18	NA	many
CASSRSGGLTGELFF	TGTGCCAGCAGCCGTTCGGGGGGGCTCACCGGGGAGCTGTTTTTT	TRBJ2-2	TRBV7-3	15	TRBD2	many
CASSRAGWNSPLHF	TGTGCCAGCAGCCGGGCAGGGTGGAATTCACCCCTCCACTTT	TRBJ1-6	TRBV3-1	14	NA	NA
CASSGGQGQETQYF	TGTGCCAGCAGTGGGGGACAGGGCCAAGAGACCCAGTACTTC	TRBJ2-5	TRBV6-1	14	TRBD1	many
CASSLDRNTEAFF	TGTGCCAGCAGCCTAGACAGGAACACTGAAGCTTTCTTT	TRBJ1-1	TRBV7-9	13	NA	many
CASRPTQGARNQPQHF	TGTGCCAGCAGGCCCACACAGGGGGCTCGGAATCAGCCCCAGCATTTT	TRBJ1-5	TRBV6-5	16	TRBD1	many
CASSYSSQGGAEAFF	TGTGCCAGCAGTTACTCGAGTCAGGGTGGCGCTGAAGCTTTCTTT	TRBJ1-1	TRBV6-5	15	NA	medium-sized
CASSLSIQTLPYEQYF	TGTGCCAGCAGTTTATCTATCCAAACCCTACCCTACGAGCAGTACTTC	TRBJ2-7	TRBV27	16	NA	many
CASSSLAGGSPGAGELFF	TGTGCCAGCAGCTCACTAGCGGGGGGCTCCCCCGGGGCCGGGGAGCTGTTTTTT	TRBJ2-2	TRBV5-4	18	TRBD2	few
CASSLTGGGETQYF	TGTGCCAGCAGCTTGACAGGGGGCGGGGAGACCCAGTACTTC	TRBJ2-5	TRBV7-9	14	TRBD1	medium-sized
CASSVGPGDYEQYF	TGTGCCAGCAGCGTCGGTCCAGGAGACTACGAGCAGTACTTC	TRBJ2-7	TRBV5-4	14	NA	many
CATSRDSTESNYGYTF	TGTGCCACCAGCAGAGATTCGACCGAATCTAACTATGGCTACACCTTC	TRBJ1-2	TRBV15	16	NA	few
CAISESPGQGSGELFF	TGTGCCATCAGTGAGTCACCGGGACAGGGGTCTGGGGAGCTGTTTTTT	TRBJ2-2	TRBV10-3	16	TRBD1	many
CASSREQGRGSGANVLTF	TGTGCCAGCAGCCGGGAACAGGGTCGGGGGTCTGGGGCCAACGTCCTGACTTTC	TRBJ2-6	TRBV5-4	18	NA	many
CASSLPGGDGYTF	TGTGCCAGCAGTTTACCAGGGGGAGATGGCTACACCTTC	TRBJ1-2	TRBV7-3	13	TRBD1	NA
CSARKPGRNEQFF	TGCAGTGCTAGGAAACCCGGTCGGAATGAGCAGTTCTTC	TRBJ2-1	TRBV20-1	13	NA	medium-sized
CASSLGQEANTEAFF	TGTGCCAGCAGCTTGGGACAGGAAGCGAACACTGAAGCTTTCTTT	TRBJ1-1	TRBV7-2	15	TRBD1	few
CASSLWDYTDTQYF	TGTGCCAGCAGCTTATGGGACTACACAGATACGCAGTATTTT	TRBJ2-3	TRBV7-8	14	TRBD2	many
CASSIGTGPYEQYF	TGTGCCAGCAGTATTGGGACAGGTCCCTACGAGCAGTACTTC	TRBJ2-7	TRBV12-3/TRBV12-4	14	TRBD1	medium-sized
CASSYRREGYGYTF	TGTGCCAGCAGTTACCGCAGGGAAGGCTATGGCTACACCTTC	TRBJ1-2	TRBV6-2/TRBV6-3	14	NA	medium-sized
CAINRETYEQYF	TGTGCCATCAACAGGGAGACCTACGAGCAGTACTTC	TRBJ2-7	TRBV2	12	NA	many
CASSLPARGGTDTQYF	TGTGCCAGCAGCCTCCCGGCCAGGGGAGGCACAGATACGCAGTATTTT	TRBJ2-3	TRBV9	16	NA	many
CSARGMGIGNTIYF	TGCAGTGCTAGAGGAATGGGAATTGGAAACACCATATATTTT	TRBJ1-3	TRBV20-1	14	NA	many
CASRETGSVNEKLFF	TGTGCCAGCAGGGAAACAGGGTCCGTTAATGAAAAACTGTTTTTT	TRBJ1-4	TRBV12-3/TRBV12-4	15	NA	many
CASSRGVTGELFF	TGTGCCAGCAGTCGAGGGGTGACCGGGGAGCTGTTTTTT	TRBJ2-2	TRBV28	13	NA	few
CASSSPHRGAEQFF	TGTGCCAGCAGCTCCCCCCACCGGGGGGCTGAGCAGTTCTTC	TRBJ2-1	TRBV12-3/TRBV12-4	14	NA	many
CASSPRDRGRGEQFF	TGTGCCAGCAGCCCCCGGGACAGGGGGAGAGGTGAGCAGTTCTTC	TRBJ2-1	TRBV5-6	15	TRBD1	many
CASSFGGDTGELFF	TGTGCCAGCAGCTTTGGAGGGGACACCGGGGAGCTGTTTTTT	TRBJ2-2	TRBV7-3	14	NA	many
CASSLLAGGLAKNIQYF	TGTGCCAGCAGTTTGCTAGCGGGGGGACTAGCCAAAAACATTCAGTACTTC	TRBJ2-4	TRBV28	17	TRBD2	many
CASSLRGTSNQPQHF	TGTGCCAGCAGTTTACGCGGGACCTCCAATCAGCCCCAGCATTTT	TRBJ1-5	TRBV28	15	NA	many
CASSQEGTGVREQYF	TGTGCCAGCAGCCAAGAAGGGACAGGGGTTCGTGAGCAGTACTTC	TRBJ2-7	TRBV3-1	15	TRBD1	medium-sized
CASSLDRSSTSYSNQPQHF	TGTGCCAGCAGTTTGGACAGATCCTCAACGAGTTATAGCAATCAGCCCCAGCATTTT	TRBJ1-5	TRBV28	19	NA	many
CASSQDKGQGISGNTIYF	TGCGCCAGCAGCCAAGACAAAGGACAGGGAATCTCTGGAAACACCATATATTTT	TRBJ1-3	TRBV4-1	18	TRBD1	many
CASSRQRGLNTGELFF	TGTGCCAGCAGCCGACAAAGGGGTCTGAACACCGGGGAGCTGTTTTTT	TRBJ2-2	TRBV14	16	NA	many
CASSLSAGGIGEQYF	TGTGCCAGCAGCTTAAGCGCAGGGGGCATAGGCGAGCAGTACTTC	TRBJ2-7	TRBV7-8	15	TRBD1	many
CAWTMGAAGTQYF	TGTGCCTGGACGATGGGGGCCGCGGGGACCCAGTACTTC	TRBJ2-5	TRBV30	13	NA	few
CASSLEVDGYTF	TGTGCCAGCAGCTTAGAAGTAGATGGCTACACCTTC	TRBJ1-2	TRBV7-2	12	NA	many
CASSPSSYNYGYTF	TGTGCCAGCTCACCAAGCAGTTATAACTATGGCTACACCTTC	TRBJ1-2	TRBV18	14	NA	few
CASSLDPVAYEQYF	TGCGCCAGCAGCTTGGACCCCGTTGCGTACGAGCAGTACTTC	TRBJ2-7	TRBV5-1	14	NA	many
CASSSGLAGGDTQYF	TGCGCCAGCAGCTCGGGACTAGCGGGGGGAGATACGCAGTATTTT	TRBJ2-3	TRBV5-1	15	TRBD2	few
CASSLGTFTNEKLFF	TGCGCCAGCAGCTTGGGGACTTTTACTAATGAAAAACTGTTTTTT	TRBJ1-4	TRBV5-1	15	NA	NA